This T cell receptor beta chain derives from a study of T cell clonality in common variable immunodeficiency. In germline, CDR1 is LGHNT, CDR2 FRNRAP. Trimming cost V 0 bases and J 0 bases, with 18 bases left between them. The CDR3 is 19 amino acids. Clones were read by immunoSEQ multiplex PCR, and TCRdb kept only the in-frame ones, dropping some. The sample lists tens of thousands of clones, none appearing once, the ten largest making up 1.5% to 2%. This clone came up many times. With the read ending 3 residues before the CDR3 end, the germline J gene is used to fill in that end. This chain connects TRBV12-5 to TRBJ1-5, with D perhaps matching TRBD1 (5 bases). Sequenced: peripheral blood mononuclear cells. The TCR was taken from a person between 18 and 70 years old in good health. The CDR3 sequence is CASGLVSGASDYSNQPQHF. The covered CDR3 bases are TGTGCTAGTGGTTTGGTTAGCGGGGCGTCCGACTATAGCAATCAGCCC.